Sequencing of this TCR beta chain was carried out in a study of T cells after yellow fever vaccination. Study in general: SMART-Seq v4 Ultra Low Input served to prepare low-cell-number fractions. The study, taken as a whole, reports: A minor fraction of clonotypes spanned both CD4 and CD8 compartments.

Concerning this clonotype itself: Its specificity is not known.

TCRdb independently ran MiXCR on the 5' RACE reads; one entry per CDR3 protein. The data hold about 310,000 distinct CDR3 sequences, with roughly 3.5% observed a single time. Sample: PBMCs, taken on the day of the yellow fever booster vaccination. This receptor was obtained from a man between 18 and 35 years old who received the YFV17D yellow fever vaccine.

CDR3 loop: CASNPLTLLAGSSYNEQFF. CDR3 DNA sequence: TGCGCCAGTAACCCTTTGACCCTTCTAGCGGGCAGCTCCTACAATGAGCAGTTCTTC. This chain connects TRBV5-1 to TRBJ2-1; 8 bases are a match to TRBD2. Looked up from germline, CDR1 is SGHRS and CDR2 is YFSETQ. The CDR3 totals 19 residues. V was clipped by 8 bases and J by 0 bases; unmatched bases: 19.